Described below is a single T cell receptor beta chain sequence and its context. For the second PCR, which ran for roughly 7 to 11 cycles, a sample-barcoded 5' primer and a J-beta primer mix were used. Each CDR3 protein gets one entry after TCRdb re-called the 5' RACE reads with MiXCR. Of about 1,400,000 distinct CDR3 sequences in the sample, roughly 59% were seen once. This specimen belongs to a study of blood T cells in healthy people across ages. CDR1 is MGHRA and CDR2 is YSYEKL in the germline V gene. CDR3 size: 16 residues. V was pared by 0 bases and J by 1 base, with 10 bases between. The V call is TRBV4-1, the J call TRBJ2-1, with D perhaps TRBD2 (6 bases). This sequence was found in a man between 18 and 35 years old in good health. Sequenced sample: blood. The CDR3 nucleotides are TGCGCCAGCAGCCAAGACCCTAGCGATTCCTACAATGAGCAGTTCTTC. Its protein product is CASSQDPSDSYNEQFF.